A single sample gave rise to the 20 T cell receptor beta chains below, sequenced in a study of T cells after yellow fever vaccination. TCRdb processed the 5' RACE reads anew with MiXCR; each CDR3 protein has one entry. The data contain under 150,000 distinct CDR3 sequences, 13% to 15% of them singletons. The sequencing here drew on CD8+ T cells sorted from PBMCs, taken 5 days after the yellow fever booster vaccination. The receptors come from a man in his late teens or twenties who received the YFV17D yellow fever vaccine.

The chain has TRBV20-1 and TRBJ2-7; a possible D gene is TRBD1 (5 bases). This CDR3 has 14 amino acids. Per germline, CDR1 DFQATT and CDR2 SNEGSKA (reference sequence). Trimming cost V 5 bases and J 4 bases, with 18 bases left between them. This CDR3 reads CSAQTVDGLYEQYF. The CDR3 nucleotides read TGCAGTGCTCAGACAGTTGATGGTCTGTACGAGCAGTACTTC.

This clonotype occurred a few times. The chain links TRBV11-2 to TRBJ2-3; D is unresolved. From germline, CDR1 is SGHAT and CDR2 FQNNGV. The CDR3 covers 14 residues. With 0 bases removed from V and 0 bases from J, the gap between germline ends came to 4 bases. For the CDR3, the DNA is TGTGCCAGCAGCTTAGATCAGAGCACAGATACGCAGTATTTT. Its protein product is CASSLDQSTDTQYF.

The rearrangement links TRBV5-5 to TRBJ2-6; no clear D. CDR3 size: 16 residues. V shed 1 base and J shed 2 bases, with 10 bases lying between them. Germline values: CDR1 SGHKS, CDR2 YYEKEE (reference sequence). As DNA, the CDR3 is TGTGCCAGCAGCTTGTATCTTTTGACTGGGGCCAACGTCCTGACTTTC. Translation: CASSLYLLTGANVLTF.

This rearrangement joins TRBV27 to TRBJ1-2, with a possible D match to TRBD1 (5 bases). V was pared by 2 bases and J by 1 base, with 11 bases between. Germline V lookup: CDR1 MNHEY, CDR2 SMNVEV (reference sequence). The CDR3 totals 15 residues. The CDR3 DNA follows: TGTGCCAGCAGTTTAGGGACTTCTAATAACTATGGCTACACCTTC. It is translated as CASSLGTSNNYGYTF.

This clonotype has more than one count but fewer than ten. The V call is TRBV6-2 or TRBV6-3, the J call TRBJ1-6; D gene uncertain. Germline V gene sequence: CDR1 MNHEY, CDR2 SVGEGT. The ends were cut back, 2 bases at V and 7 bases at J, with 6 bases in the middle. There are 13 residues in the CDR3. The CDR3 coding sequence is TGTGCCAGCAGTTACGAGTCAAATTCACCCCTCCACTTT. It specifies CASSYESNSPLHF.

The chain joins TRBV2 to TRBJ2-1; the D is unclear. In germline, CDR1 is SNHLY, CDR2 FYNNEI. V was trimmed by 2 bases and J by 7 bases, leaving 3 bases between them. This CDR3 contains 11 residues. As DNA, the CDR3 is TGTGCCAGCAGTGAACCGAATGAGCAGTTCTTC. This codes for CASSEPNEQFF.

CDR3 protein: CASSLVRGADYGYTF. The CDR3 DNA is TGTGCCAGCAGCTTAGTTCGGGGGGCGGACTATGGCTACACCTTC. The chain is built from TRBV7-8 and TRBJ1-2; a possible D gene is TRBD1 (6 bases). The V end was cut by 1 base, the J end by 3 bases, with 12 bases between. This CDR3 is built from 15 residues. The germline V gene has CDR1 SGHVS and CDR2 FQNEAQ.

This rearrangement joins TRBV4-1 to TRBJ1-1; D is uncertain. Deletions cut 0 bases from V and 4 bases from J, with 9 bases between. Germline V gives CDR1 MGHRA, CDR2 YSYEKL. The CDR3 loop spans 14 amino acids. The CDR3 DNA reads TGCGCCAGCAGCCAAGATCCGGGTCGCACTGAAGCTTTCTTT. Its translation: CASSQDPGRTEAFF.

This chain connects TRBV5-6 to TRBJ2-5, with a weak D call TRBD1 (5 bases). This CDR3 has 14 amino acids. The germline CDR1 and CDR2 sequences are SGHDT and YYEEEE. V lost 4 bases and J lost 7, with 17 bases in between. The CDR3 DNA reads as TGTGCCAGCAGCCCGGCAACGCTAAGGGGGACCCAGTACTTC. Protein product: CASSPATLRGTQYF.

Only a few counts were recorded for this clonotype. The J gene is TRBJ1-1, the V gene TRBV7-6, with 9 positions matching TRBD1. Trimming cost V 1 base and J 4 bases; bases outside gene matches: 13. Germline CDR1 is SGHVS and CDR2 is FNYEAQ. CDR3 size: 18 residues. The CDR3 protein is CASSLGVSGTGRSTEAFF. The CDR3 nucleotides are TGTGCCAGCAGCTTAGGAGTATCAGGGACAGGGAGGAGCACTGAAGCTTTCTTT.

The CDR3 sequence is CASSPPGGAYNSPLHF. The CDR3 coding sequence is TGTGCCAGCAGCCCTCCAGGGGGCGCTTATAATTCACCCCTCCACTTT. The chain joins TRBV3-1 to TRBJ1-6, with 8 positions matching TRBD1. The V gene end was trimmed by 4 bases and the J gene end by 4 bases; junction bases not matched to a gene: 6. The germline CDR1 and CDR2 sequences are LGHDT and YNNKEL (reference sequence). CDR3 length equals 16 residues.

This chain uses TRBV12-3 or TRBV12-4 with TRBJ1-1; tentatively, D is TRBD1 (6 bases). V was trimmed by 8 bases and J by 0 bases, leaving 10 bases between them. CDR3 length: 13 amino acids. The DNA for the CDR3 is TGTGCCAGCGGGGACACCCTGAACACTGAAGCTTTCTTT. It translates to CASGDTLNTEAFF.

This clonotype was seen more than once but under ten times. V and J are TRBV29-1 and TRBJ2-5, with a tentative D call TRBD1 (6 bases). Trimming shortened V by 5 bases and J by 7 bases, and 14 bases separated the two germline ends. The CDR3 length is 12 residues. Germline V gene lookup returns CDR1 SQVTM and CDR2 ANQGSEA. The CDR3 DNA reads TGCAGCGTTCCCAGGGGCCCGGGGACCCAGTACTTC. This codes for CSVPRGPGTQYF.

This chain uses TRBV7-3 with TRBJ2-1; 7 nucleotides agree with TRBD2. The length of the CDR3 is 16 residues. Trimming took 1 base from V and 2 from J; bases not matched to a gene: 5. Germline V gives CDR1 SGHTA, CDR2 FQGTGA. As DNA, the CDR3 is TGTGCCAGCAGCTTAATGGCAGGACTAGCCTACAATGAGCAGTTCTTC. Translating it yields CASSLMAGLAYNEQFF.

There are a few counts of this clonotype. The chain couples TRBV7-2 to TRBJ2-7; unclear D gene. V lost 1 base, J lost 0 bases, and 10 bases lay in between. Per germline, CDR1 SGHTA and CDR2 FQGNSA. The CDR3 extends over 15 amino acids. The CDR3 DNA sequence: TGTGCCAGCAGCTTAGATGGGGTAAGCTCCTACGAGCAGTACGTC. This codes for CASSLDGVSSYEQYV.

The chain links TRBV27 to TRBJ2-1; D is ambiguous. The CDR3 has 12 residues. Per germline, CDR1 MNHEY and CDR2 SMNVEV (reference sequence). Trimming cost V 5 bases and J 8 bases, with 10 bases left between them. This CDR3 is CASSGGPHEQFF. In DNA form, the CDR3 reads TGTGCCAGCAGTGGCGGCCCCCATGAGCAGTTCTTC.

The chain is built from TRBV4-3 and TRBJ2-7; 9 bases are shared with TRBD1. The CDR3 runs to 15 residues. Germline CDR1 reads LGHNA; CDR2 reads YSLEER. J gave up 6 bases and V 0 bases, and 6 bases lay outside the gene matches. The CDR3 sequence: CASSQDSGTGTEQYF. The CDR3 bases are TGCGCCAGCAGCCAAGATTCCGGGACAGGGACCGAGCAGTACTTC.

This chain connects TRBV20-1 to TRBJ1-2; D gene uncertain. Trimming took off 0 bases at V and 4 bases at J, with 9 bases between the two ends. Germline V gives CDR1 DFQATT, CDR2 SNEGSKA (reference sequence). The CDR3 covers 13 residues. The CDR3 is CSARDAAGYGYTF. CDR3 DNA sequence: TGCAGTGCTAGAGATGCGGCTGGCTATGGCTACACCTTC.

This sequence joins TRBV28 and TRBJ2-1; 10 nucleotides line up with TRBD2. This CDR3 is built from 15 residues. Germline V CDR1 and CDR2: MDHEN, SYDVKM. V lost 2 bases to trimming and J lost 8 bases; unmatched junction nucleotides: 6. CDR3: CASSLVLAGIYEQFF. CDR3 coding DNA: TGTGCCAGCAGTTTAGTACTAGCGGGGATCTATGAGCAGTTCTTC.

This clonotype was observed a handful of times. The V gene is TRBV6-2 or TRBV6-3, the J gene TRBJ2-3; 10 positions match TRBD2. Germline CDR1 reads MNHEY; CDR2 reads SVGEGT. With V trimmed by 0 bases and J by 4 bases, 4 bases remained unmatched. The CDR3 is made up of 16 amino acids. This CDR3 reads CASSYSLAGVADTQYF. The CDR3 DNA reads TGTGCCAGCAGTTACTCTCTAGCGGGGGTGGCAGATACGCAGTATTTT.